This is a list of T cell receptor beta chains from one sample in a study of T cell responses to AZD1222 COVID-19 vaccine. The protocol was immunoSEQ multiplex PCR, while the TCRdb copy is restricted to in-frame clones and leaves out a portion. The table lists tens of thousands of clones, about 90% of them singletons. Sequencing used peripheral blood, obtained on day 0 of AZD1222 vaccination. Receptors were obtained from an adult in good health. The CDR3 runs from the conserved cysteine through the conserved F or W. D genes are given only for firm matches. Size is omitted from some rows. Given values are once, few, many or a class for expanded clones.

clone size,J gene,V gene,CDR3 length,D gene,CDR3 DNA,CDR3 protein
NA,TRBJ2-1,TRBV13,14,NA,TGTGCCAGCAGCTTAGGGGGCTCCTACAATGAGCAGTTCTTC,CASSLGGSYNEQFF
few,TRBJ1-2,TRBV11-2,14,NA,TGTGCCAGCAGCTTAGCAGCGGGGGCGGCTGGCTACACCTTC,CASSLAAGAAGYTF
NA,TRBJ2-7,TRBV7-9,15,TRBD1,TGTGCCACCGAAACCCAAACAGGGGGCGGGTACGAGCAGTACTTC,CATETQTGGGYEQYF
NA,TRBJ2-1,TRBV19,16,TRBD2,TGTGCCAGTAGGACTAGCGGGAGGACCGCCTACAATGAGCAGTTCTTC,CASRTSGRTAYNEQFF
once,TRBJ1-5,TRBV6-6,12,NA,TGTGCCAGCAGCCTCCGGGGACAGCCCCAGCATTTT,CASSLRGQPQHF
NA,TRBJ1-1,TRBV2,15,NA,TGTGCCAGCAGTCTGAGGGCAGGGCGGATCACTGAAGCTTTCTTT,CASSLRAGRITEAFF
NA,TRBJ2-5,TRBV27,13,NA,TGTGCCAGCAGTTTAGTACCCGACCAGACCCAGTACTTC,CASSLVPDQTQYF
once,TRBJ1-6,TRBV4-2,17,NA,TGTGCCAGCAGCCAAGATGCCCAGGGGACTTATAATTCACCCCTCCACTTT,CASSQDAQGTYNSPLHF
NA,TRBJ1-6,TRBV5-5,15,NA,TGTGCCAGCAGCTGGGGAACAGGGATGGGGTCACCCCTCCACTTT,CASSWGTGMGSPLHF
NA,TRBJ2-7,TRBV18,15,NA,TGTGCCAGCACCGTGCTGTGGGGCGAAACCTACGAGCAGTACTTC,CASTVLWGETYEQYF
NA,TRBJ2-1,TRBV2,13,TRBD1,TGTGCCAGCAGTGCGGGACAGTGGGATGAGCAGTTCTTC,CASSAGQWDEQFF
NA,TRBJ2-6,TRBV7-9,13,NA,TGTGCCAGCAGCCATCAGGGGGCCAACGTCCTGACTTTC,CASSHQGANVLTF
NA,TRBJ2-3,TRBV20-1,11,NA,TGCAGTGCCTTAGCAGTAGATACGCAGTATTTT,CSALAVDTQYF
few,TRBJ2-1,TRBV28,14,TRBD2,TGTGCCAGCAGTTTGCTAGCGGGAGTGAATGAGCAGTTCTTC,CASSLLAGVNEQFF
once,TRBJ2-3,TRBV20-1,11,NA,TGCAGTGCCCTGAAAGGGGATACGCAGTATTTT,CSALKGDTQYF
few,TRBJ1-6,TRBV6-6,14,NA,TGTGCCAGCAGCCAGGGGCAGGGGAGTTCACCCCTCCACTTT,CASSQGQGSSPLHF
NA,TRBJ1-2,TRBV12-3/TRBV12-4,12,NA,TGTGCCAGCAGCCAATCCTCCTATGGCTACACCTTC,CASSQSSYGYTF
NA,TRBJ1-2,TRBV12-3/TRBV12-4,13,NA,TGTGCCAGCACCCCCGACAGTAACTATGGCTACACCTTC,CASTPDSNYGYTF
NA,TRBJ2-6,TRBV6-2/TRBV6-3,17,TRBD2,TGTGCCAGCAGTTCTAGCGGGACCCCCTCTGGGGCCAACGTCCTGACTTTC,CASSSSGTPSGANVLTF
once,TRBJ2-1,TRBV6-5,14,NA,TGTGCCAGCAGTTACTCGAGAGGTGACAATGAGCAGTTCTTC,CASSYSRGDNEQFF
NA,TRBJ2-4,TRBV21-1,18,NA,TGTGCCAGCAGCTCGGGTCCTAGGGGGAAAGAAGCCAAAAACATTCAGTACTTC,CASSSGPRGKEAKNIQYF
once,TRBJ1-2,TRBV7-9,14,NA,TGTGCCAGCAGCTTAGCGTTAGGAACATATGGCTACACCTTC,CASSLALGTYGYTF
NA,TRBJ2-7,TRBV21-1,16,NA,TGTGCCAGCAGCAAAGAAGGGCTAGCGGGAGTCGGCGAGCAGTACTTC,CASSKEGLAGVGEQYF
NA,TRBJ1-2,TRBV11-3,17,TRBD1,TGTGCCAGCAGCTTAGGCGGACAGGGGGCAACTAACTATGGCTACACCTTC,CASSLGGQGATNYGYTF
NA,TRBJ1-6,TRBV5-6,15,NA,TGTGCCAGCGAGCTAAGGAGGTCCTATAATTCACCCCTCCACTTT,CASELRRSYNSPLHF
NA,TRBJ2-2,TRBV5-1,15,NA,TGCGCCAGCAGCTTGACGGGAGTGGGGACCGGGGAGCTGTTTTTT,CASSLTGVGTGELFF
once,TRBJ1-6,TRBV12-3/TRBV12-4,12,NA,TGTGCCAGCACTTTCGTGGGTTCACCCCTCCACTTT,CASTFVGSPLHF
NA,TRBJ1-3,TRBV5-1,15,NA,TGCGCCAGCAGCTTATACAGGGCTATTGGAAACACCATATATTTT,CASSLYRAIGNTIYF
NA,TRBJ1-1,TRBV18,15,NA,TGTGCCAGCTCAGGGGCGGGGGGCAAGAACACTGAAGCTTTCTTT,CASSGAGGKNTEAFF
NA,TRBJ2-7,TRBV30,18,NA,TGTGCCTGGAGAGTGCCGGGACGGAATCCCTCAGCCGGTTACGAGCAGTACTTC,CAWRVPGRNPSAGYEQYF
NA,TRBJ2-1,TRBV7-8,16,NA,TGTGCCAGCAGCTTAGGCGGGACAGTCTCCTACAATGAGCAGTTCTTC,CASSLGGTVSYNEQFF
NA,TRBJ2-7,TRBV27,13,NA,TGTGCCAGCAGTTCAGGTCACAGCTACGAGCAGTACTTC,CASSSGHSYEQYF
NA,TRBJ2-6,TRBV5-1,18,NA,TGCGCCAGCAGCTTGGCCGGCTCAATTAGGACCGGGGCCAACGTCCTGACTTTC,CASSLAGSIRTGANVLTF
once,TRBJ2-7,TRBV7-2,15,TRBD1,TGTGCCAGCAGCCAGGCGGGGACAGGACTCTTAGGGCAGTACTTC,CASSQAGTGLLGQYF
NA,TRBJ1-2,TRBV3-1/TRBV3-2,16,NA,TGTGCCAGCAGCCAAGCCTCTATGGGGCCCAGGAATGGCTACACCTTC,CASSQASMGPRNGYTF
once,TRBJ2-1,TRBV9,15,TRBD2,TGTGCCAGCAGCGGTAGCGGGAGACGGGGCAATGAGCAGTTCTTC,CASSGSGRRGNEQFF
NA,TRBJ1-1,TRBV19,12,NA,TGTGCCAGTACCGCAGGGATCACTGAAGCTTTCTTT,CASTAGITEAFF
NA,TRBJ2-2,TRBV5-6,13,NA,TGTGCCAGCAGCCCTCCAGCCACCGGGGAGCTGTTTTTT,CASSPPATGELFF
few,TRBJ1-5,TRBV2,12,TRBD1,TGTGCCAGCAGTATACTGCCGGGACAGCAGCATTTT,CASSILPGQQHF
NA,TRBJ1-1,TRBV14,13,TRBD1,TGTGCCAGCAGCTCGGACAGGGCCACTGAAGCTTTCTTT,CASSSDRATEAFF
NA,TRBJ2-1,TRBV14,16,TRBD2,TGTGCCAGCAGCCAAGGGGGCGGGAGGGCCCTCAATGAGCAGTTCTTC,CASSQGGGRALNEQFF
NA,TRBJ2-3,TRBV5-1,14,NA,TGCGCCAGCAGCACACCCGGGGGCACAGATACGCAGTATTTT,CASSTPGGTDTQYF
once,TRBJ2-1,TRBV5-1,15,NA,TGCGCCAGCAGCTATACTGGGAGCTCCTACAATGAGCAGTTCTTC,CASSYTGSSYNEQFF
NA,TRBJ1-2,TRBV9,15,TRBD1,TGTGCCAGCAGCGGGGACAGGGGGCGTAACTATGGCTACACCTTC,CASSGDRGRNYGYTF
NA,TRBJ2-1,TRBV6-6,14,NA,TGTGCCAGCGTTGTCAGTCTAGAAGGTAATGAGCAGTTCTTC,CASVVSLEGNEQFF
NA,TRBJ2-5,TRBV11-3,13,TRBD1,TGTGCCAGCAGCCCGGACAGGTGGGAGACCCAGTACTTC,CASSPDRWETQYF
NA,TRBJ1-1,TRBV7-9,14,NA,TGTGCCAGCACCCCGGACAGCCATGGCACTGAAGCTTTCTTT,CASTPDSHGTEAFF
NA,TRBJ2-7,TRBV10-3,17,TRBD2,TGTGCCATCAGTGCTTCGAGGACTAGCGGGGAAGTCTACGAGCAGTACTTC,CAISASRTSGEVYEQYF
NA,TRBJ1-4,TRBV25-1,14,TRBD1,TGTGCCAGCAGTGAAGCGGGACAGGGGGGAAAACTGTTTTTT,CASSEAGQGGKLFF
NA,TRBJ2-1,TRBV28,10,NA,TGTGCCAGCAGTTTCGGGGAGCAGTTCTTC,CASSFGEQFF
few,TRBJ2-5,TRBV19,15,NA,TGTGCCAGTAGTATGCGGGGGACAGAAGCAGAGACCCAGTACTTC,CASSMRGTEAETQYF
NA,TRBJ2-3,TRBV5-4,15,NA,TGTGCCAGCAGCTTAGACAGGCCTAGCACAGATACGCAGTATTTT,CASSLDRPSTDTQYF